This T cell receptor (beta chain) came from a study of cytomegalovirus exposure and HLA in healthy donors. The wider study: Falling in the Caucasian-associated ancestry cluster were approximately 84% of under 500 genotyped donors. Study observations and caveats: A cluster of highly shared sequence variants was likely a sequencing artifact. Approximately 18,000 TCR beta sequences were associated with HLA alleles at 0.05 false discovery rate in a later analysis.

Germline V lookup: CDR1 SGHTS, CDR2 YDEGEE. This CDR3 region has 18 residues. J was trimmed by 0 bases and V by 6 bases; bases with no gene match: 15. PCR employed 60 Vbeta and 13 Jbeta primers. Clones were sequenced by immunoSEQ multiplex PCR, and TCRdb holds only the in-frame ones, with some missing. The sample lists some 110,000 clones; around 80% were seen once. Comments on this clone: Its specificity is unknown.

Regarding donors, all were healthy bone marrow donors. J is TRBJ1-5 and V is TRBV5-8, with TRBD1 matching 7 bases. Material: PBMCs. This receptor was identified in a man between 25 and 39 years old in good health and CMV-seronegative. CDR3 DNA: TGTGCCAGCACCTGGACCGGGACAGCCCTATATAGCAATCAGCCCCAGCATTTT. It translates to CASTWTGTALYSNQPQHF.